This is a list of T cell receptor beta chains from one sample in a study of T cell repertoires in cytomegalovirus infection. Each CDR3 protein gets one entry after TCRdb re-called the reads with MiXCR. The sample lists some 350,000 distinct CDR3 sequences, approximately 32% occurring once. Their recognized antigens are unknown. The material was cultured PBMCs, obtained from culture after CMV antigen stimulation. The receptor source for this set is a human donor in good health (CMV status not recorded). Some clones in this sample may be carry-over from other donors' samples. Both conserved end residues are part of each CDR3. The D gene is left open where the match is weak. Expanded clones are given a class, and other clones once, few, many or no size at all.

TRBV20-1	many	TRBD1	TRBJ2-2	TGCAGTGCTGGACAGGGGGCTGACACCGGGGAGCTGTTTTTT	CSAGQGADTGELFF
TRBV9	.	TRBD2	TRBJ2-4	TGTGCCAGCAGCGCCGGACTAGCGGGAGCCAAAAACATTCAGTACTTC	CASSAGLAGAKNIQYF
TRBV10-3	many	TRBD1	TRBJ2-2	TGTGCCATCAGTGAGTCGCAGGGGGCGCGACAAATCGGCACCGGGGAGCTGTTTTTT	CAISESQGARQIGTGELFF
TRBV7-9	.	.	TRBJ2-6	TGTGCCAGCAGCTTAGGGTTGAACAGGGACCTAGTGAAGGCCAACGTCCTGACTTTC	CASSLGLNRDLVKANVLTF
TRBV7-4	.	TRBD2	TRBJ2-1	TGTGCTTCGGGACTAGCTCGCGAGCAGTTCTTC	CASGLAREQFF
TRBV12-3/TRBV12-4	many	.	TRBJ1-1	TGTGCCAGCAGGACGGGCACTGAAGCTTTCTTT	CASRTGTEAFF
TRBV10-3	.	TRBD1	TRBJ2-1	TGTGCCATCAGTGAGATCCGGGGACAGGGTCGGTATGAGCAGTTCTTC	CAISEIRGQGRYEQFF
TRBV4-2	.	TRBD2	TRBJ2-7	TGTGCCAGCAGCCAAGATAAGCGGGAGGCTAGCTCCTACGAGCAGTACTTC	CASSQDKREASSYEQYF
TRBV6-2/TRBV6-3	.	.	TRBJ1-5	TGTGCCAGCAGTTACACTGGCGGTAGCAATCAGCCCCAGCATTTT	CASSYTGGSNQPQHF
TRBV7-8	medium-sized	TRBD1	TRBJ1-3	TGTGCCAGCAGCTTCCAGACAGGGAAGAAGTCTGGAAACACCATATATTTT	CASSFQTGKKSGNTIYF
TRBV5-1	.	.	TRBJ2-7	TGCGCCAGCAGCTTGGAGGGCGGGACGTTCTACGAGCAGTACTTC	CASSLEGGTFYEQYF
TRBV7-6	few	.	TRBJ1-2	TGTGCCAGCAGCCACGGGGGGGCCTATGGCTACACCTTC	CASSHGGAYGYTF
TRBV10-3	few	.	TRBJ1-2	TGTGCCATCACTGGGGCCTACAATGGGCTCTATGGCTACACCTTC	CAITGAYNGLYGYTF
TRBV30	few	.	TRBJ1-1	TGTGCCTGGAGTGTATCGATGAACACTGAAGCTTTCTTT	CAWSVSMNTEAFF
TRBV7-8	many	.	TRBJ1-1	TGTGCCAGCAGCTTAGGCAGGGCTATGAACACTGAAGCTTTCTTT	CASSLGRAMNTEAFF
TRBV28	few	.	TRBJ1-4	TGTGCCAGCAGTGGCCGGGCGGGGAGGTTCGGGGAAAAACTGTTTTTT	CASSGRAGRFGEKLFF
TRBV7-6	many	.	TRBJ1-4	TGTGCCAGCAGCTTAGGAGGGACGGACAATGAAAAACTGTTTTTT	CASSLGGTDNEKLFF
TRBV20-1	few	.	TRBJ2-3	TGCAGTGCTAGACCGGACAGAGGCACAGATACGCAGTATTTT	CSARPDRGTDTQYF
TRBV11-2	.	.	TRBJ2-7	TGTGCCAGCAGCAACCCCAGGGATTCCTACGAGCAGTACTTC	CASSNPRDSYEQYF
TRBV28	.	TRBD2	TRBJ2-7	TGTGCCACTCGGGGGAGGGGTGCCTACGAGCAGTACTTC	CATRGRGAYEQYF
TRBV20-1	.	TRBD2	TRBJ2-7	TGCAGTGCTAGGATAAGCGGGAGTGGTGTTAAGAACGAGCAGTACTTC	CSARISGSGVKNEQYF
TRBV7-3	.	TRBD1	TRBJ1-5	TGTGCCAGCAGCTTAAAAAGCCTTAACAGGGGAGGCAATCAGCCCCAGCATTTT	CASSLKSLNRGGNQPQHF
TRBV5-6	few	TRBD2	TRBJ2-7	TGTGCCAGCAGCTTGATTAGCGGGAGTGGCGAGCAGTACTTC	CASSLISGSGEQYF
TRBV19	.	TRBD1	TRBJ1-5	TGTGCCAGTAGTATAGAAAGACAGGGGGGGATCCCCCAGCATTTT	CASSIERQGGIPQHF
TRBV10-3	.	.	TRBJ1-1	TGTGCCATCAGTGAGACAGGTTCTGGAACTGAAGCTTTCTTT	CAISETGSGTEAFF
TRBV28	.	.	TRBJ1-6	TGTGCCAGCAGTTTCGTCAGGGCGGATTCACCCCTCCACTTT	CASSFVRADSPLHF
TRBV7-2	many	.	TRBJ2-7	TGTGCCAGCAGCCCGGACAGAGAGCAGTACTTC	CASSPDREQYF
TRBV2	once	.	TRBJ1-1	TGTGCCAGCAGTGAATGGTACGGGAACACTGAAGCTTTCTTT	CASSEWYGNTEAFF
TRBV7-8	few	TRBD1	TRBJ2-7	TGTGCCAGCAGCTTAGCTGACAGGGCCTACGAGCAGTACTTC	CASSLADRAYEQYF
TRBV4-2	few	.	TRBJ2-1	TGTGCCAGCAGCCAAACCCAAGGGATCAATGAGCAGTTCTTC	CASSQTQGINEQFF
TRBV5-4	.	TRBD2	TRBJ2-5	TGTGCCAGCAGCTTGCGTCTAGCGGGATCCCCCCAAGAGACCCAGTACTTC	CASSLRLAGSPQETQYF
TRBV7-6	few	.	TRBJ2-5	TGTGCCAGCAGCTTAGCCCTAGGGGGTAAACAGACCCAGTACTTC	CASSLALGGKQTQYF
TRBV28	few	TRBD2	TRBJ2-5	TGTGCCAGCAGTGGTACTAGCGGGAGTAGGGAGACCCAGTACTTC	CASSGTSGSRETQYF
TRBV5-1	.	.	TRBJ2-5	TGCGCCAGCAGCTTGATGGGACACGTACAAGAGACCCAGTACTTC	CASSLMGHVQETQYF
TRBV7-6	.	.	TRBJ2-3	TGTGCCAGCAGCTTACGGGCCAAAAGTTTCACAGATACGCAGTATTTT	CASSLRAKSFTDTQYF
TRBV25-1	.	.	TRBJ1-1	TGTGCCAGCAGTGTCCACAGGGTTGGTCGCACTGAAGCTTTCTTT	CASSVHRVGRTEAFF
TRBV19	.	.	TRBJ2-4	TGTGCCAGTAGTATAGCAGGGACACAAAAAAACATTCAGTACTTC	CASSIAGTQKNIQYF
TRBV6-8	few	TRBD1	TRBJ1-2	TGTGCCAGCAGTACAGGACAGGACTATGGCTACACCTTC	CASSTGQDYGYTF
TRBV18	.	.	TRBJ2-7	TGTGCCAGCTCACCAGAGGCAGGCTACGAGCAGTACTTC	CASSPEAGYEQYF
TRBV7-2	few	.	TRBJ1-6	TGTGCCAGCAGACCGGACTCCTATAATTCACCCCTCCACTTT	CASRPDSYNSPLHF